The T cell receptor (beta chain) under discussion was sequenced for a study of response to subunit inactivated influenza vaccine. CDR1 is MDHEN, CDR2 SYDVKM, per germline. V gave up 4 bases and J gave up 1 base; unmatched junction bases: 6. There are 15 residues in the CDR3. TCRdb reprocessed the RT-PCR reads with MiXCR, giving one entry per CDR3 protein. The sample has around 200,000 distinct CDR3 sequences, around 8.8% seen once. This clonotype was seen many times. Its target is unknown. Findings and caveats of the study: New T cells are recruited in small numbers by each seasonal influenza vaccination, according to the authors' suggestion.

This TCR came from a man aged 50-60 years who received an inactivated influenza vaccine. The material sequenced was non-naive T cells sorted from PBMCs, taken on the day of vaccination. V and J are TRBV28 and TRBJ1-2; 7 bases align to TRBD1. The CDR3 region is CASSSSRGINYGYTF. CDR3 nucleotides: TGTGCCAGCAGTTCCTCCAGGGGGATTAACTATGGCTACACCTTC.